The 28 T cell receptor beta chains presented below share a single source sample, sequenced in a study of monozygotic twins with inflammatory bowel disease. TCRdb reprocessed the 5' RACE reads and reports one entry per CDR3 protein, with no DNA. The sample table sets out some 190,000 distinct CDR3 sequences. The sequenced material came from blood. The source of these receptors is a human donor with ulcerative colitis or Crohn's disease, or a healthy co-twin of an affected twin (not recorded which).

This chain uses TRBV7-6 with TRBJ1-1. The CDR3 length is 14 residues. CDR1 SGHVS and CDR2 FNYEAQ come from the germline V gene. CDR3 amino acids: CASSPIPEDTEAFF.

The chain combines TRBV7-2 with TRBJ2-7. CDR1 is SGHTA, CDR2 FQGNSA, per germline. CDR3 length equals 14 residues. This CDR3 is CASSSQTGPYEQYF.

The chain has TRBV6-2 or TRBV6-3 and TRBJ2-1; the TRBD1 assignment by TCRdb is unverifiable without DNA. Germline V gene data show CDR1 as MNHEY and CDR2 as SVGEGT. This CDR3 is built from 16 residues. The CDR3 region is CASSLWSAYSYNEQFF.

This sequence joins TRBV5-1 and TRBJ2-3; TCRdb indicates TRBD2, and absent DNA this call remains unverified. In germline, CDR1 is SGHRS, CDR2 YFSETQ. The CDR3 length is 18 residues. CDR3 sequence: CASSRTSGGALGTDTQYF.

The chain employs TRBV27 and TRBJ2-2; no DNA is available, so the TRBD1 call from TCRdb remains unchecked. CDR1 and CDR2 (germline): MNHEY, SMNVEV (reference sequence). This CDR3 has 14 amino acids. This CDR3 is CASTFRATTGELFF.

The chain recombines TRBV6-1 with TRBJ2-7; TCRdb designates TRBD1, a call that cannot be tested without DNA. Germline V gives CDR1 MNHNS, CDR2 SASEGT. This CDR3 contains 16 residues. The chain's CDR3 is CASIPVPAGSLYEQYF.

CDR3 protein: CASSQVTREYNEQFF. This chain connects TRBV4-2 to TRBJ2-1; TCRdb's D gene call, TRBD2, goes unchecked for lack of DNA. This CDR3 region has 15 residues. Germline-derived CDR1 and CDR2 are LGHNA and YNFKEQ.

This sequence joins TRBV27 and TRBJ1-2. Looked up from germline, CDR1 is MNHEY and CDR2 is SMNVEV (reference sequence). The CDR3 contains 15 residues. CDR3 amino acids: CASSTTGGGKEGYTF.

J is TRBJ2-1 and V is TRBV24-1. There are 12 residues in the CDR3. Per the germline V gene, CDR1 is KGHDR and CDR2 is SFDVKD. The CDR3 region is CATSRLENEQIF.

V gene TRBV24-1 combines with J gene TRBJ2-5; the D gene TCRdb calls, TRBD2, cannot be checked with no DNA. There are 15 residues in the CDR3. CDR1 KGHDR and CDR2 SFDVKD come from the germline V gene. The CDR3 spells CATSDFGTSEETQYF.

This sequence joins TRBV7-8 and TRBJ1-5; the D call of TRBD1 rests on TCRdb alone, since no DNA is present to check it. The CDR3 is 17 residues long. In germline, CDR1 is SGHVS, CDR2 FQNEAQ. CDR3 sequence: CASSVAGGGISNQPQHF. Combining the CDR3 with reference TRBV7-8 and TRBJ1-5 gives the whole variable domain GAGVSQSPRYKVAKRGQDVALRCDPISGHVSLFWYQQALGQGPEFLTYFQNEAQLDKSGLPSDRFFAERPEGSVSTLKIQRTQQEDSAVYLCASSVAGGGISNQPQHFGDGTRLSIL.

This chain links TRBV4-2 with TRBJ1-1; there is no DNA to check the TCRdb D call of TRBD1. CDR3 size: 17 residues. In germline, CDR1 is LGHNA, CDR2 YNFKEQ. This chain's CDR3 is CASSRAAGQGRNTEAFF.

The rearrangement links TRBV20-1 to TRBJ2-1; TCRdb's D call, TRBD1, is unchecked because there is no DNA. The CDR3 covers 13 residues. The germline V gene encodes CDR1 DFQATT and CDR2 SNEGSKA (reference sequence). CDR3 in amino acids: CSARETGRNEQFF.

CDR3 protein: CASSPGQNIKAAFF. The chain carries TRBV7-2 and TRBJ1-1; there is no DNA to check the TCRdb D call of TRBD1. CDR1 is SGHTA and CDR2 is FQGNSA in the germline V gene. This CDR3 is built from 14 residues.

The chain combines TRBV9 with TRBJ1-1. CDR3 length equals 13 residues. CDR1 is SGDLS, CDR2 YYNGEE, per germline. Here the CDR3 reads CASSPYHRTEAFF.

The rearrangement joins TRBV27 to TRBJ1-1; TCRdb picks TRBD1, but there is no DNA to check that call. The length of the CDR3 is 16 residues. Germline V gene sequence: CDR1 MNHEY, CDR2 SMNVEV (reference sequence). CDR3 loop: CASSPAQVVMNTEAFF.

This sequence joins TRBV18 and TRBJ2-2; the D call of TRBD2 rests on TCRdb alone, since no DNA is present to check it. Looked up from germline, CDR1 is KGHSH and CDR2 is LQKENI. The CDR3 length is 14 residues. CDR3 region: CASSASGGLGELFF.

This chain connects TRBV9 to TRBJ2-3; the TCRdb D gene call, TRBD1, has no DNA to confirm it. This CDR3 has 15 amino acids. Germline CDR1 SGDLS, CDR2 YYNGEE. CDR3 sequence: CASSVVASFTDTQYF. Together with reference TRBV9 and TRBJ2-3, the CDR3 gives the full variable domain: DSGVTQTPKHLITATGQRVTLRCSPRSGDLSVYWYQQSLDQGLQFLIQYYNGEERAKGNILERFSAQQFPDLHSELNLSSLELGDSALYFCASSVVASFTDTQYFGPGTRLTVL.

The CDR3 sequence is CASSGGTGGDNEQFF. This sequence joins TRBV9 and TRBJ2-1; TCRdb picks TRBD1, but there is no DNA to check that call. The CDR3 sequence is 15 residues long. CDR1 and CDR2 from the germline V gene are SGDLS and YYNGEE.

The CDR3 here is CASTSLGRTSSTDTQYF. This chain links TRBV6-2 or TRBV6-3 with TRBJ2-3; TCRdb names TRBD2, which stays unverified in the absence of DNA. CDR3 size: 17 residues. Germline V gene data show CDR1 as MNHEY and CDR2 as SVGEGT.

The chain is built from TRBV7-9 and TRBJ2-2; TCRdb names TRBD1, which stays unverified in the absence of DNA. The CDR3 covers 15 residues. CDR1 is SEHNR and CDR2 is FQNEAQ in the germline V gene (reference sequence). CDR3 loop: CASSLRDRGTGELFF.

The genes are TRBV3-1 and TRBJ2-2; checking the TCRdb D call of TRBD2 is not possible without DNA. In germline, CDR1 is LGHDT, CDR2 YNNKEL (reference sequence). The CDR3 consists of 14 residues. CDR3 protein: CASSLEGLTGELFF.

V is TRBV6-1 and J is TRBJ1-5; TCRdb's assignment of TRBD1 cannot be checked, as there is no DNA. CDR1 and CDR2 (germline): MNHNS, SASEGT. CDR3 size: 15 residues. The CDR3 loop reads CASRLTRGSNQPQHF.

The chain is built from TRBV7-9 and TRBJ2-7. There are 14 residues in the CDR3. Germline CDR1 SEHNR, CDR2 FQNEAQ (reference sequence). The CDR3 sequence: CASSPEGRSYEQYF. Full variable domain (missing parts from reference TRBV7-9 and TRBJ2-7): DTGVSQNPRHKITKRGQNVTFRCDPISEHNRLYWYRQTLGQGPEFLTYFQNEAQLEKSRLLSDRFSAERPKGSFSTLEIQRTEQGDSAMYLCASSPEGRSYEQYFGPGTRLTVT.

The chain couples TRBV5-1 to TRBJ1-4; the D gene TCRdb calls, TRBD1, cannot be checked with no DNA. Germline V gene lookup returns CDR1 SGHRS and CDR2 YFSETQ. The CDR3 totals 14 residues. The CDR3 is CASSFGTGKEKLFF.

The chain employs TRBV12-3 or TRBV12-4 and TRBJ2-3. The CDR3 contains 15 residues. The CDR3 sequence is CASSLTGLGTDTQYF.

V gene TRBV20-1 combines with J gene TRBJ1-2; as DNA is missing, the TRBD1 call by TCRdb cannot be tested. Per the germline V gene, CDR1 is DFQATT and CDR2 is SNEGSKA (reference sequence). CDR3 length: 13 amino acids. CDR3 in amino acids: CSADRQENYGYTF.

The CDR3 spells CAWNKGARDTQYF. The V and J genes are TRBV30 and TRBJ2-3; TCRdb's D gene call, TRBD1, goes unchecked for lack of DNA. The CDR3 loop spans 13 amino acids. The germline V gene encodes CDR1 GTSNPN and CDR2 SVGIG (reference sequence). Full variable domain (remainder filled in from reference TRBV30 and TRBJ2-3): SQTIHQWPATLVQPVGSPLSLECTVEGTSNPNLYWYRQAAGRGLQLLFYSVGIGQISSEVPQNLSASRPQDRQFILSSKKLLLSDSGFYLCAWNKGARDTQYFGPGTRLTVL.